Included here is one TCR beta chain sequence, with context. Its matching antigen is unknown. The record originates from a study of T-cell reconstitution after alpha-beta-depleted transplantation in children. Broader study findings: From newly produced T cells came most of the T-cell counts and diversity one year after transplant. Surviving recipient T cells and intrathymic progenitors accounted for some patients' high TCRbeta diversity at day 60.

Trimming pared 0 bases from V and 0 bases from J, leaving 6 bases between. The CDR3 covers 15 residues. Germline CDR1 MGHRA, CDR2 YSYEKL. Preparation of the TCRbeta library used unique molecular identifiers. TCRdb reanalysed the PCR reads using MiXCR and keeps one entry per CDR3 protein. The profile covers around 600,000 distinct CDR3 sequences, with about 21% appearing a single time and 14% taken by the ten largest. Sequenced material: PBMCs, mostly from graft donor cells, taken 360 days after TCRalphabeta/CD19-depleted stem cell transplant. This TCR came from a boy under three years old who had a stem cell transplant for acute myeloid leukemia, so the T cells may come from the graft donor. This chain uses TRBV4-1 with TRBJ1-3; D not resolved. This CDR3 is CASSQEATSGNTIYF. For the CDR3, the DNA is TGCGCCAGCAGCCAAGAAGCGACCTCTGGAAACACCATATATTTT.